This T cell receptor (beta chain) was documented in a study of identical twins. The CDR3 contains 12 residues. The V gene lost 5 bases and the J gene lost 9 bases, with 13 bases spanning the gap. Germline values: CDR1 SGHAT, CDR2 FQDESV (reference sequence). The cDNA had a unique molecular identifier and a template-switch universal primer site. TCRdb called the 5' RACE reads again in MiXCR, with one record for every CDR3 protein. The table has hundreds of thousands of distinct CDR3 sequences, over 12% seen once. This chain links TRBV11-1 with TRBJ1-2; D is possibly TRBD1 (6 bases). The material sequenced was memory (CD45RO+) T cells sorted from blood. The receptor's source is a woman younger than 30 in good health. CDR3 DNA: TGTGCCAGCAGCCGCGACAGGAGAAGCTACACCTTC. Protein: CASSRDRRSYTF.